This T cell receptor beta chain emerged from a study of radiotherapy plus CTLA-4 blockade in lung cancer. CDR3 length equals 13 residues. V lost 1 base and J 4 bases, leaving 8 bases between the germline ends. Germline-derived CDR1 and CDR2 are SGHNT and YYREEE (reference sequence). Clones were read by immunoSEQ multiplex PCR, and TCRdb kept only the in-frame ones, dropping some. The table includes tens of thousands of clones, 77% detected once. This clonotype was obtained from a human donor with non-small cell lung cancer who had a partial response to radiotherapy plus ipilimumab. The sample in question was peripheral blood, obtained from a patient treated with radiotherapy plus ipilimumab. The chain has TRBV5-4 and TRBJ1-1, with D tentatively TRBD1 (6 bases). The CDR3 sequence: CASSLTGTTEAFF. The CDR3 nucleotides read TGTGCCAGCAGCTTGACAGGGACCACTGAAGCTTTCTTT.